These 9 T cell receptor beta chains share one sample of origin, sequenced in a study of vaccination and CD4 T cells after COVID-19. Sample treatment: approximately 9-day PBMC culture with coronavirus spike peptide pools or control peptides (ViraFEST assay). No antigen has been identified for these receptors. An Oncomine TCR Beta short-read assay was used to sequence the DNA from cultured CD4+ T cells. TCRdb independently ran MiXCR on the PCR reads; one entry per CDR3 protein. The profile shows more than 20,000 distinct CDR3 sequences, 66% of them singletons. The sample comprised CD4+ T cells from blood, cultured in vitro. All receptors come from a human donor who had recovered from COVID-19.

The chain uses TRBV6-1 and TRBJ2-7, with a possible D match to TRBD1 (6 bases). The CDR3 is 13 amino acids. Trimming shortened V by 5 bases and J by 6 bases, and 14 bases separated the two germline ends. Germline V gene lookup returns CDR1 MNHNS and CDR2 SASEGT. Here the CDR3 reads CASSTGQIGEQYF. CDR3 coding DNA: TGTGCCAGCAGTACCGGACAGATCGGCGAGCAGTACTTC.

In DNA form, the CDR3 reads TGCGCCAGCAGCCCTCGGCTAGAGGACGAGCAGTACTTC. This gives the protein CASSPRLEDEQYF. The chain couples TRBV4-3 to TRBJ2-7; no clear D gene. Between the trimmed V and J ends, which lost 4 bases and 5 bases, there was a span of 12 bases. Per germline, CDR1 LGHNA and CDR2 YSLEER. This CDR3 comprises 13 residues.

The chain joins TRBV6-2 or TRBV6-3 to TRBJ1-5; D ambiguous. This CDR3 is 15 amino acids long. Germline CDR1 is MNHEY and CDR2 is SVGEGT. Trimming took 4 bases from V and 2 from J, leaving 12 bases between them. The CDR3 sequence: CASSWLAQGNQPQHF. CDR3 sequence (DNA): TGTGCCAGCAGTTGGCTGGCTCAGGGCAATCAGCCCCAGCATTTT.

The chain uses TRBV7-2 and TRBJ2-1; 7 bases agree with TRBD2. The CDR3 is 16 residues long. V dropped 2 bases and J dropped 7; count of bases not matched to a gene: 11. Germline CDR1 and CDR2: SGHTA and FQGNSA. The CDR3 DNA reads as TGTGCCAGCAGCTTATCTACTAGCGAACCTCTGAATGAGCAGTTCTTC. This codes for CASSLSTSEPLNEQFF.

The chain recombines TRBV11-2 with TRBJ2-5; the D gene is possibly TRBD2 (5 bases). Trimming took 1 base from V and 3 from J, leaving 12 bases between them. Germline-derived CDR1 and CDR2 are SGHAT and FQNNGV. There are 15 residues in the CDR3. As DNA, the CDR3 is TGTGCCAGCAGCTTAGGCGGAGGAGGAGAAGAGACCCAGTACTTC. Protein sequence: CASSLGGGGEETQYF.

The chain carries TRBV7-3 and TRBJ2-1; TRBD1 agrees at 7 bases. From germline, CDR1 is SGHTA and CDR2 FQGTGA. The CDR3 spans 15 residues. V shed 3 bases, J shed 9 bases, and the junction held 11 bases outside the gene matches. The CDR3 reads CASSFRPTGLGEQFF. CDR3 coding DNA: TGTGCCAGCAGCTTTAGGCCGACAGGGTTGGGTGAGCAGTTCTTC.

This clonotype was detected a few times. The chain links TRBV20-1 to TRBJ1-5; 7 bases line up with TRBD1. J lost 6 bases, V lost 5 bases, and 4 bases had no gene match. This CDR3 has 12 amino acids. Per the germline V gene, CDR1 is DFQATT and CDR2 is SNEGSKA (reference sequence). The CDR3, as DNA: TGCAGTGCTTTACAGGGGACTCAGCCCCAGCATTTT. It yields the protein CSALQGTQPQHF.

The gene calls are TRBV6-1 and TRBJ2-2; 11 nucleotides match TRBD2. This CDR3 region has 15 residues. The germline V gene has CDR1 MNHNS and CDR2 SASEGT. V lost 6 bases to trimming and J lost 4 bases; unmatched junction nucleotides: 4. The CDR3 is CASRGTSGSTGELFF. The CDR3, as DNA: TGTGCCAGCAGAGGCACTAGCGGGAGCACCGGGGAGCTGTTTTTT.

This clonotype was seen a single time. The CDR3 sequence: CASSPGTSGYTDTQYF. CDR3 in DNA: TGTGCCAGCAGCCCCGGGACTAGCGGGTACACAGATACGCAGTATTTT. This chain uses TRBV3-1 with TRBJ2-3, with 12 bases matching TRBD2. The CDR3 totals 16 residues. Germline trimming cut 4 bases from V and 2 bases from J; bases unmatched to any gene: 4. Per the germline V gene, CDR1 is LGHDT and CDR2 is YNNKEL (reference sequence).